This TCR beta chain was found in a study of blood T cell repertoires in COVID-19 (dated by TCRdb to about 2020). Turning to the overall study: Samples covering the acute and convalescent phases of COVID-19 were provided by collaborators in the United States, Italy and Spain. The material from the prospective study consisted of cDNA or gDNA derived from T cells, B-cell-depleted T cells, or PBMCs. The dataset comprised deeply sampled blood TCRbeta repertoires from subjects exposed to, actively infected with, or recovered from COVID-19. The repertoires were released in a freely available public database meant as a resource for research on the immune response to SARS-CoV-2. The samples were drawn from the first 160 participants of the ongoing ImmuneRACE study and from some 1,300 subjects provided by 6 global collaborators. A de-identified subject ID, COVID-19 status, age in years and sex were almost always included in the sample metadata. Where available, HLA class I and class II types were taken from metadata supplied by the sample provider and were not determined by assay-based typing.

In the prospective study, participants were about 18 to 89 years old, resided in about two dozen geographic areas of the United States, and were enrolled through a virtual design. In the prospective study, participants were assigned to cohorts based on the clinical history participants reported in a screening survey and a study questionnaire. Mobile phlebotomists in the prospective study collected whole blood, serum and a nasopharyngeal or oropharyngeal swab from every participant. Additional blood draws and questionnaires over an approximately two-month period could optionally be provided by prospective study participants. Before DNA extraction, blood samples from the prospective study were shipped at room temperature or frozen. Results the study describes overall, beyond this receptor: Clinical and demographic metadata were provided uncurated, with the amount varying by source and participant.

This clone was seen once. Its binding antigen is unknown. No base quality values were provided; no much bigger clone lies one nucleotide off. The immunoSEQ Assay, a bias-controlled multiplex PCR, was used to amplify TCRbeta CDR3 regions from genomic DNA. From the authors' description of their analysis: Nucleated cell counts per sample were estimated from amplification of reference gene primers within the assay. To quantify the absolute abundance of each unique TCRbeta CDR3 rearrangement, sequence reads were collapsed and filtered. For each sample, productive Simpson clonality was calculated as the square root of Simpson's diversity index across productive rearrangements. The immuneACCESS repertoire file appears here via TCRdb, limited to in-frame rearrangements. These files lack a portion of the clones; in checked studies, under half of the deficit traces to unresolved V genes, and the cause of the others is not known. D and trimming were read from the DNA, whereas the V and J calls and clone size are those reported in that table. The sample has approximately 250,000 clones on record, 75% to 85% of them singletons. Approximately 9.6% of the sample lies in the top ten.

Based on the germline V gene, the CDR1 and CDR2 sequences are LGHNA and YSLEER. Trimming at the junction amounts to 2 bases on V and 6 bases on J, and the germline ends lie 13 bases apart. Inclusive of the bounding cysteine and phenylalanine, the CDR3 is 15 residues long. The entry retains the CDR3 DNA only, 45 bases that are in frame from base 1. This sequence originates from a woman aged 45-59 years with acute COVID-19. The sequence links TRBV4-3 to TRBJ2-2, with TRBD1 as a weak D call on 6 bases. The sample comprised PBMCs or T cells enriched from blood (not recorded which). The CDR3 protein: CASSQLTGLSGELFF. The DNA sequence reads TGCGCCAGCAGCCAATTGACAGGTCTGTCCGGGGAGCTGTTTTTT.